Listed below are T cell receptor beta chains from one sample, sequenced in a study of blood T cell repertoires in COVID-19. TCRdb keeps only in-frame clones here, not all; method: immunoSEQ multiplex PCR. This table has just under 30,000 clones, 75% to 90% appearing once. Sequenced input: peripheral blood. Source of these receptors: a man older than 75 with acute or convalescent COVID-19. The CDR3 runs from the conserved cysteine through the conserved F or W. Each record gives: CDR3 DNA, CDR3 protein, CDR3 length, J gene, clone size, D gene, V gene. D genes are given only for firm matches. Clone size is stated in some rows and not others, as once, few, many or a class when expanded.

CDR3 DNA: TGTGCCAGCAGTGTGGACAGGAACACCGGGGAGCTGTTTTTT
CDR3 protein: CASSVDRNTGELFF
CDR3 length: 14
J gene: TRBJ2-2
clone size: -
D gene: -
V gene: TRBV2

CDR3 DNA: TGTGCCAGCAGCCCAACGAGGGCCACAGATACGCAGTATTTT
CDR3 protein: CASSPTRATDTQYF
CDR3 length: 14
J gene: TRBJ2-3
clone size: -
D gene: -
V gene: TRBV2

CDR3 DNA: TGTGCCAGCAGTTTTCGAGCGTTCGAGACCCAGTACTTC
CDR3 protein: CASSFRAFETQYF
CDR3 length: 13
J gene: TRBJ2-5
clone size: -
D gene: -
V gene: TRBV12-3/TRBV12-4

CDR3 DNA: TGCAGCAGTCAGGATACCTCTGGAAACACCATATATTTT
CDR3 protein: CSSQDTSGNTIYF
CDR3 length: 13
J gene: TRBJ1-3
clone size: -
D gene: -
V gene: TRBV29-1

CDR3 DNA: TGTGCCAGCAGCCTAACCCCAGGGGACGGCTACACCTTC
CDR3 protein: CASSLTPGDGYTF
CDR3 length: 13
J gene: TRBJ1-2
clone size: -
D gene: -
V gene: TRBV3-1/TRBV3-2

CDR3 DNA: TGCGCCAGCAGCCAACCTGGGAGTGCCCCCTCTGGAAACACCATATATTTT
CDR3 protein: CASSQPGSAPSGNTIYF
CDR3 length: 17
J gene: TRBJ1-3
clone size: -
D gene: -
V gene: TRBV4-1

CDR3 DNA: TGTGCCATCAGCAGACCGACTAACTTCAATGAGCAGTTCTTC
CDR3 protein: CAISRPTNFNEQFF
CDR3 length: 14
J gene: TRBJ2-1
clone size: -
D gene: -
V gene: TRBV10-3

CDR3 DNA: TGTGCCAGCAGTACAGGCGTCCTTGGAAAACTGTTTTTT
CDR3 protein: CASSTGVLGKLFF
CDR3 length: 13
J gene: TRBJ1-4
clone size: few
D gene: -
V gene: TRBV27

CDR3 DNA: TGTGCCAGCAGCCAGGGTACCCACACTGAAGCTTTCTTT
CDR3 protein: CASSQGTHTEAFF
CDR3 length: 13
J gene: TRBJ1-1
clone size: -
D gene: -
V gene: TRBV6-5

CDR3 DNA: TGCGCCAGCAGCGCTACGACAGGGTACACTGAAGCTTTCTTT
CDR3 protein: CASSATTGYTEAFF
CDR3 length: 14
J gene: TRBJ1-1
clone size: -
D gene: TRBD1
V gene: TRBV5-1

CDR3 DNA: TGTGCCAGCACGGTAGAATATCGGTGGCCCCAGCATTTT
CDR3 protein: CASTVEYRWPQHF
CDR3 length: 13
J gene: TRBJ1-5
clone size: -
D gene: -
V gene: TRBV6-6

CDR3 DNA: TGCGCCAGCAGCTTCACAGGGGGGTGGACAGATACGCAGTATTTT
CDR3 protein: CASSFTGGWTDTQYF
CDR3 length: 15
J gene: TRBJ2-3
clone size: -
D gene: TRBD1
V gene: TRBV5-1

CDR3 DNA: TGTGCCAGCAGTGAAGCGCTCAGGGGCGCGGGTCAGCCCCAGCATTTT
CDR3 protein: CASSEALRGAGQPQHF
CDR3 length: 16
J gene: TRBJ1-5
clone size: -
D gene: -
V gene: TRBV2

CDR3 DNA: TGTGCCAGTAACATGTGGGGGGACACCGGGGAGCTGTTTTTT
CDR3 protein: CASNMWGDTGELFF
CDR3 length: 14
J gene: TRBJ2-2
clone size: few
D gene: -
V gene: TRBV19

CDR3 DNA: TGCGCCAGCAGCTACAGGGATTTCACAGATACGCAGTATTTT
CDR3 protein: CASSYRDFTDTQYF
CDR3 length: 14
J gene: TRBJ2-3
clone size: -
D gene: -
V gene: TRBV5-1

CDR3 DNA: TGTGCCAGCAGTCCTAGGATTAACACTGAAGCTTTCTTT
CDR3 protein: CASSPRINTEAFF
CDR3 length: 13
J gene: TRBJ1-1
clone size: -
D gene: -
V gene: TRBV28